The clone carrying this T cell receptor (beta chain) was observed a few times. Its antigen is as yet unknown. Every isolated RNA sample was fully reverse transcribed, so sequencing captured expressed TCRB transcripts. Clones were read by immunoSEQ multiplex PCR, and TCRdb kept only the in-frame ones, dropping some. This table holds 200,000 to 300,000 clones, roughly 11% found once. The sample originates from a study of beta chain features in type 1 diabetes. Overall study results and limits: Within each of all four CD4+ subsets, Type 1 diabetes patients had TCRB CDR3s that were moderately but significantly shorter.

Germline values: CDR1 SGHTA, CDR2 FQGTGA. The CDR3 spans 12 residues. V was pared by 5 bases and J by 5 bases, with 8 bases between. The gene calls are TRBV7-3 and TRBJ2-3, with D tentatively TRBD2 (6 bases). The receptor was isolated from a man aged 25-40 years with type 1 diabetes. Source material: naive CD4+ T cells from blood. The CDR3 region is CASSPGEDTQYF. The DNA of the CDR3 is TGTGCCAGCAGCCCGGGGGAAGATACGCAGTATTTT.